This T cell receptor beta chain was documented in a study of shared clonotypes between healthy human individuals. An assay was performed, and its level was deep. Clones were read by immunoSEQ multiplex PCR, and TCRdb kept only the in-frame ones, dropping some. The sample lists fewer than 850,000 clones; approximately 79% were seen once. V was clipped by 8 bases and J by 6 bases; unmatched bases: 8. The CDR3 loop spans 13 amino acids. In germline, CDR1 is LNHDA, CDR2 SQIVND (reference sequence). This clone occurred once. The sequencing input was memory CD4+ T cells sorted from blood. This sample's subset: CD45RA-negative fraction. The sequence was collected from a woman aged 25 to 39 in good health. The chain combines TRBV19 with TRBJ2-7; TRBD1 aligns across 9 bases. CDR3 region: CASGGQGRGEQYF. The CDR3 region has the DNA TGTGCCAGTGGGGGACAGGGCCGGGGCGAGCAGTACTTC.